Each of the 24 T cell receptor beta chains below was sequenced from the same sample in a study of blood T cell repertoires in COVID-19. Here immunoSEQ multiplex PCR was the method, and the copy in TCRdb shows in-frame clones only, minus some. The sample includes hundreds of thousands of clones, roughly 90% of them seen just once. The sequenced sample was PBMCs or T cells enriched from blood (not recorded which). These receptors all stem from a woman aged 40 to 50 with acute COVID-19.

This chain joins TRBV10-3 and TRBJ1-4; the D gene is possibly TRBD1 (6 bases). The V gene's germline CDR1 is ENHRY and CDR2 SYGVKD. Trimming removed 2 bases at V and 8 bases at J, with 12 bases between. There are 14 residues in the CDR3. This chain's CDR3 is CAISETGKREKLFF. CDR3 coding DNA: TGTGCCATCAGTGAGACAGGGAAGAGAGAAAAACTGTTTTTT.

This chain connects TRBV5-3 to TRBJ1-5; TRBD1 is a possible D gene (5 bases). TRBV5-3 is designated an ORF whose function remains uncertain. Trimming removed 4 bases at V and 7 bases at J, with 15 bases between. This CDR3 has 14 residues. CDR3 nucleotides: TGTGCCAGAAGCGCGGGACTGTCGAAACAGCCCCAGCATTTT. It translates to CARSAGLSKQPQHF.

This chain joins TRBV3-1 (or the pseudogene TRBV3-2) and TRBJ1-1; 10 positions agree with TRBD1. V gave up 4 bases and J gave up 5 bases; unmatched junction bases: 4. In germline, CDR1 is LGHDT, CDR2 YNNKEL (reference sequence). This CDR3 has 14 residues. The DNA of the CDR3 is TGTGCCAGCAGCCGGGACAGGGGTAGTACTGAAGCTTTCTTT. Translation: CASSRDRGSTEAFF.

The V and J genes are TRBV6-5 and TRBJ1-4, with D tentatively TRBD1 (6 bases). The CDR3 loop spans 14 amino acids. Germline V gene data show CDR1 as MNHEY and CDR2 as SVGAGI. Between the trimmed V and J ends, which lost 5 bases and 8 bases, there was a span of 15 bases. The CDR3: CASSLQGVKEKLFF. The CDR3 DNA reads TGTGCCAGCAGTCTACAGGGTGTTAAGGAAAAACTGTTTTTT.

The rearrangement uses TRBV23-1 and TRBJ1-1, with 9 bases fitting TRBD1. TRBV23-1 is given ORF status, its function remaining uncertain. Unmatched junction bases numbered 13, after V lost 1 base and J lost 1 base. CDR3 length: 19 amino acids. CDR3 in amino acids: CASSQFVRWTGVWNTEAFF. The CDR3 coding sequence is TGCGCCAGCAGTCAATTTGTTAGATGGACAGGGGTATGGAACACTGAAGCTTTCTTT.

The V call is TRBV29-1, the J call TRBJ1-2, with TRBD1 identical over 9 bases. This CDR3 comprises 14 residues. The germline V gene encodes CDR1 SQVTM and CDR2 ANQGSEA. V lost 4 bases and J lost 8; bases outside the gene matches: 11. CDR3 residues: CSVGYRDRVGGYTF. CDR3 nucleotide sequence: TGCAGCGTTGGTTACAGGGACAGGGTCGGGGGCTACACCTTC.

The chain recombines TRBV7-9 with TRBJ2-2, with a weak D call TRBD1 (5 bases). CDR3 length equals 13 residues. The ends were cut back, 5 bases at V and 6 bases at J, with 10 bases in the middle. Germline-derived CDR1 and CDR2 are SEHNR and FQNEAQ (reference sequence). The CDR3 sequence: CASSQKGAGELFF. The CDR3 coding sequence is TGTGCCAGCAGCCAAAAAGGGGCCGGGGAGCTGTTTTTT. The full variable domain, with the rest looked up from reference TRBV7-9 and TRBJ2-2, is DTGVSQNPRHKITKRGQNVTFRCDPISEHNRLYWYRQTLGQGPEFLTYFQNEAQLEKSRLLSDRFSAERPKGSFSTLEIQRTEQGDSAMYLCASSQKGAGELFFGEGSRLTVL.

This chain uses TRBV10-2 with TRBJ1-5; tentatively, D is TRBD1 (6 bases). Germline loops: CDR1 WSHSY, CDR2 SAAADI. V lost 1 base and J lost 5, with 9 bases in between. The length of the CDR3 is 14 residues. The CDR3 loop is CASSEWAGDQPQHF. The CDR3 DNA reads TGCGCCAGCAGTGAGTGGGCAGGGGATCAGCCCCAGCATTTT.

The chain is built from TRBV27 and TRBJ1-2, with 12 bases fitting TRBD1. Germline assignment: CDR1 MNHEY and CDR2 SMNVEV (reference sequence). V was clipped by 4 bases and J by 8 bases; unmatched bases: 17. CDR3 size: 18 residues. The CDR3 DNA sequence: TGTGCCAGCAGTTCCCAATCGGGACAGGGGGCGCCCTTTCTAGGCTACACCTTC. It specifies CASSSQSGQGAPFLGYTF.

The rearrangement joins TRBV18 to TRBJ2-5, with D possibly TRBD2 on 6 matching bases. Germline loops: CDR1 KGHSH, CDR2 LQKENI. V was pared by 0 bases and J by 5 bases, with 10 bases between. The CDR3 runs to 14 residues. CDR3 nucleotides: TGTGCCAGCTCACCACCTGGCGGGGAGGAGACCCAGTACTTC. Translation: CASSPPGGEETQYF.

The chain is built from TRBV7-6 and TRBJ1-5; 7 bases map to TRBD1. CDR3 length: 15 residues. Germline V lookup: CDR1 SGHVS, CDR2 FNYEAQ. J was trimmed by 5 bases and V by 1 base; bases with no gene match: 5. CDR3 protein: CASSLGAGQYQPQHF. CDR3 in DNA: TGTGCCAGCAGCTTAGGTGCGGGACAGTATCAGCCCCAGCATTTT.

The rearrangement uses TRBV5-4 and TRBJ1-2; no clear D. CDR1 is SGHNT and CDR2 is YYREEE in the germline V gene (reference sequence). This CDR3 region has 15 residues. The germline V and J ends were trimmed by 4 bases and 0 bases, with 13 bases remaining between them. The CDR3 loop is CASSPAAQANYGYTF. As DNA, the CDR3 is TGTGCCAGCAGCCCGGCCGCCCAGGCTAACTATGGCTACACCTTC. The full variable domain, in which reference TRBV5-4 and TRBJ1-2 provide the parts outside the CDR3, is ETGVTQSPTHLIKTRGQQVTLRCSSQSGHNTVSWYQQALGQGPQFIFQYYREEENGRGNFPPRFSGLQFPNYSSELNVNALELDDSALYLCASSPAAQANYGYTFGSGTRLTVV.

V gene TRBV24-1 combines with J gene TRBJ1-2; possible D gene TRBD1, 6 bases. V lost 4 bases and J lost 1, with 12 bases in between. This CDR3 has 15 amino acids. Germline V gene sequence: CDR1 KGHDR, CDR2 SFDVKD. CDR3 nucleotide sequence: TGTGCCACCAGTGAAACAGGGTTAGGTAACTATGGCTACACCTTC. Encoded protein: CATSETGLGNYGYTF.

The V gene is TRBV5-1, the J gene TRBJ1-1; D perhaps matches TRBD1 (5 bases). The CDR3 loop spans 15 amino acids. Per germline, CDR1 SGHRS and CDR2 YFSETQ. Trimming took 4 bases from V and 5 from J, leaving 18 bases between them. CDR3 region: CASSPGGGETTEAFF. The CDR3 DNA reads TGCGCCAGCAGCCCCGGGGGAGGGGAAACAACTGAAGCTTTCTTT.

This chain connects TRBV5-1 to TRBJ1-2; D might be TRBD1 (6 bases). This CDR3 is built from 13 residues. Trimming pared 4 bases from V and 4 bases from J, leaving 11 bases between. In germline, CDR1 is SGHRS, CDR2 YFSETQ. CDR3 amino acids: CASSVPGAYGYTF. The CDR3 bases are TGCGCCAGCAGCGTACCAGGGGCCTATGGCTACACCTTC.

The genes are TRBV2 and TRBJ1-2; 10 bases agree with TRBD1. The trim removed 5 bases at V and 7 bases at J, leaving 4 bases unmatched. Germline assignment: CDR1 SNHLY and CDR2 FYNNEI. This CDR3 contains 13 residues. CDR3 coding DNA: TGTGCCAGCAGTCCGACAGGGGGCGTTGGCTACACCTTC. Translation: CASSPTGGVGYTF. The complete variable domain, with remaining parts taken from reference TRBV2 and TRBJ1-2, reads EPEVTQTPSHQVTQMGQEVILRCVPISNHLYFYWYRQILGQKVEFLVSFYNNEISEKSEIFDDQFSVERPDGSNFTLKIRSTKLEDSAMYFCASSPTGGVGYTFGSGTRLTVV.

This clone was detected only once. V gene TRBV6-5 combines with J gene TRBJ2-7, with 13 bases fitting TRBD2. The ends lost 11 bases at V and 2 bases at J; junction bases unmatched: 6. CDR1 and CDR2 from the germline V gene are MNHEY and SVGAGI. The CDR3 length is 14 residues. The CDR3 here is CAARTSGGPYEQYF. The CDR3 DNA follows: TGTGCCGCTAGGACTAGCGGGGGACCCTACGAGCAGTACTTC.

The chain carries TRBV9 and TRBJ2-4, with 12 bases fitting TRBD1. Germline V gene data show CDR1 as SGDLS and CDR2 as YYNGEE. This CDR3 contains 13 residues. The ends lost 4 bases at V and 11 bases at J; junction bases unmatched: 4. CDR3 DNA: TGTGCCAGCAGCCCAGGGACAGGGGGCGTTCAGTACTTC. It translates to CASSPGTGGVQYF.

The genes are TRBV5-1 and TRBJ1-3; 8 bases are a match to TRBD1. V was clipped by 2 bases and J by 8 bases; unmatched bases: 6. Germline V gives CDR1 SGHRS, CDR2 YFSETQ. This CDR3 is built from 14 residues. The CDR3 sequence: CASSLGDRMDTIYF. The CDR3 nucleotides are TGCGCCAGCAGCTTAGGGGACAGGATGGACACCATATATTTT.

The V gene is TRBV30, the J gene TRBJ1-1, with D possibly matching TRBD1 (6 bases). This CDR3 is 17 amino acids long. Trimming removed 1 base from V and 0 bases from J, with 18 bases in between. Germline loops: CDR1 GTSNPN, CDR2 SVGIG (reference sequence). For the CDR3, the DNA is TGTGCCTGGAGTGCCCGTCCCGGGACATACATGAACACTGAAGCTTTCTTT. Residues: CAWSARPGTYMNTEAFF.

The chain recombines TRBV21-1 with TRBJ2-7; no DNA check was done on the table's D call, TRBD1. TRBV21-1 is labeled a pseudogene. The CDR3 spans 15 residues. The CDR3 is CASSKVGPGHSEQYF. CDR3 coding DNA: TGTGCCAGCAGCAAAGTTGGTCCAGGGCATAGTGAGCAGTACTTC.

This rearrangement joins TRBV30 to TRBJ1-5; maybe TRBD1 (5 bases). The germline V gene has CDR1 GTSNPN and CDR2 SVGIG (reference sequence). This CDR3 has 17 residues. V was cut by 0 bases and J by 0 bases, with 15 bases left in between. In DNA form, the CDR3 reads TGTGCCTGGAGTGTACAACGGGACTTCCTTAGCAATCAGCCCCAGCATTTT. Residues: CAWSVQRDFLSNQPQHF.

The J gene is TRBJ1-4, the V gene TRBV5-1; 7 positions match TRBD1. The length of the CDR3 is 15 residues. With 0 bases clipped from V and 8 bases from J, the junction kept 7 bases outside the gene matches. Germline CDR1 reads SGHRS; CDR2 reads YFSETQ. The CDR3 region is CASSLGAQGDEKLFF. The CDR3 DNA reads as TGCGCCAGCAGCTTGGGCGCCCAGGGGGACGAAAAACTGTTTTTT.

CDR3 residues: CASTGWGEAFF. The DNA of the CDR3 is TGTGCCTCTACAGGGTGGGGTGAAGCTTTCTTT. The chain has TRBV30 and TRBJ1-1; D possibly corresponds to TRBD1 (6 bases). Germline V CDR1 and CDR2: GTSNPN, SVGIG (reference sequence). Trimming pared 7 bases from V and 7 bases from J, leaving 13 bases between. The CDR3 runs 11 residues.